This T cell receptor beta chain was observed in a study of OX40 agonist ivuxolimab in advanced cancers. In the study overall: Age averaged around 58 years (range about 20 to 79), and 80% to 90% were male. Findings and limits, study-wide: Low normalized clonal expansion also occurred in some nonresponding patients. CD8+ T cells (on average) carried more expanded clones than CD4+ T cells.

Sequencing used immunoSEQ multiplex PCR; TCRdb keeps in-frame clones, though not all of them. The sample consists of some 33,000 clones, around nine tenths of them appearing once. About this clone: No antigen is known for it.

Trimming shortened V by 5 bases and J by 6 bases, and 28 bases separated the two germline ends. Germline V gene sequence: CDR1 SEHNR, CDR2 FQNEAQ (reference sequence). The CDR3 covers 18 residues. V is TRBV7-9 and J is TRBJ1-2; D remains unclear. The receptor's source is an adult with an advanced solid tumor such as melanoma, head and neck, liver or kidney cancer. Sequenced here: CD4+ or CD8+ T cells sorted from blood, sampled in a trial of the OX40 agonist ivuxolimab. This CDR3 is CASSPPFVGSPRADGYTF. Written as DNA, the CDR3 is TGTGCCAGCAGCCCTCCCTTCGTGGGGAGTCCTAGGGCGGATGGCTACACCTTC. Full variable domain (remainder filled in from reference TRBV7-9 and TRBJ1-2): DTGVSQNPRHKITKRGQNVTFRCDPISEHNRLYWYRQTLGQGPEFLTYFQNEAQLEKSRLLSDRFSAERPKGSFSTLEIQRTEQGDSAMYLCASSPPFVGSPRADGYTFGSGTRLTVV.